Listed below are T cell receptor beta chains from one sample, sequenced in a study of regulatory T cells in long-lasting Graves disease. In TCRdb, the multiplex PCR reads were re-called with MiXCR into one record per CDR3 protein. This table holds 400,000 to 500,000 distinct CDR3 sequences, roughly 15% found once. The same data also went into a second study, on T cells in Graves' hyperthyroidism and ophthalmopathy.

The source was peripheral blood mononuclear cells (PBMCs), collected at new diagnosis, from a patient treated with antithyroid drugs. All receptors derive from a woman aged 18 to 35 with Graves disease. CDR3s include the opening cysteine and the closing phenylalanine or tryptophan. D genes are given only for firm matches. Size tells how often a clone was seen (once, few, many) or the class of an expanded clone, and some rows leave it out.

abundance: NA; v_gene: TRBV19; d_gene: NA; j_gene: TRBJ1-4; CDR3aa: CASSVSTSNDGKLFF; CDR3nt: TGTGCCAGTAGTGTTTCGACAAGCAATGACGGAAAACTGTTTTTT
abundance: few; v_gene: TRBV19; d_gene: TRBD2; j_gene: TRBJ2-7; CDR3aa: CASRAYLAGGTYEQYF; CDR3nt: TGTGCCAGTAGGGCCTATCTAGCGGGAGGCACCTACGAGCAGTACTTC
abundance: NA; v_gene: TRBV9; d_gene: NA; j_gene: TRBJ1-1; CDR3aa: CASSASGGRNTEAFF; CDR3nt: TGTGCCAGCAGCGCTAGCGGGGGCAGGAACACTGAAGCTTTCTTT
abundance: NA; v_gene: TRBV6-2/TRBV6-3; d_gene: NA; j_gene: TRBJ2-7; CDR3aa: CASRYRAQGTYEQYF; CDR3nt: TGTGCCAGCAGATACAGGGCTCAAGGTACCTACGAGCAGTACTTC
abundance: many; v_gene: TRBV5-6; d_gene: NA; j_gene: TRBJ2-1; CDR3aa: CASTLWVDSANEQFF; CDR3nt: TGTGCCAGCACCCTTTGGGTTGACTCCGCCAATGAGCAGTTCTTC
abundance: many; v_gene: TRBV6-4; d_gene: TRBD1; j_gene: TRBJ2-5; CDR3aa: CATVGQGGETQYF; CDR3nt: TGTGCCACGGTAGGACAGGGAGGAGAGACCCAGTACTTC
abundance: NA; v_gene: TRBV11-3; d_gene: TRBD2; j_gene: TRBJ2-5; CDR3aa: CASSLALAGDNEKYF; CDR3nt: TGTGCCAGCAGCTTAGCACTAGCGGGAGACAATGAGAAGTACTTC
abundance: many; v_gene: TRBV6-2/TRBV6-3; d_gene: NA; j_gene: TRBJ2-3; CDR3aa: CASSYPTTLNSGTNTDTQYF; CDR3nt: TGTGCCAGCAGTTACCCGACGACACTCAATAGCGGTACGAACACAGATACGCAGTATTTT
abundance: NA; v_gene: TRBV6-5; d_gene: NA; j_gene: TRBJ2-3; CDR3aa: CASSYGLLGTDTQCF; CDR3nt: TGTGCCAGCAGTTACGGGTTGTTGGGCACAGATACGCAGTGTTTT
abundance: few; v_gene: TRBV5-5; d_gene: NA; j_gene: TRBJ1-1; CDR3aa: CASSLGLSLNTEAFF; CDR3nt: TGTGCCAGCAGCTTGGGGCTCTCCCTTAACACTGAAGCTTTCTTT
abundance: many; v_gene: TRBV11-2; d_gene: TRBD2; j_gene: TRBJ2-7; CDR3aa: CATTSSGAYEQYF; CDR3nt: TGTGCCACCACTTCTAGCGGGGCCTACGAGCAGTACTTC
abundance: NA; v_gene: TRBV20-1; d_gene: TRBD1; j_gene: TRBJ2-3; CDR3aa: CSAFIGGRPDTQYF; CDR3nt: TGCAGTGCTTTTATAGGGGGCCGCCCAGATACGCAGTATTTT
abundance: few; v_gene: TRBV11-2; d_gene: NA; j_gene: TRBJ2-5; CDR3aa: CASSLDLPGTKETQYF; CDR3nt: TGTGCCAGCAGCTTAGATCTTCCCGGGACAAAAGAGACCCAGTACTTC
abundance: NA; v_gene: TRBV3-1; d_gene: TRBD1; j_gene: TRBJ2-7; CDR3aa: CASYGTGQLPYEQYF; CDR3nt: TGTGCCAGCTATGGAACGGGACAGCTTCCCTACGAGCAGTACTTC
abundance: few; v_gene: TRBV27; d_gene: TRBD2; j_gene: TRBJ2-1; CDR3aa: CASSLATGTSGYNEQFF; CDR3nt: TGTGCCAGCAGCCTCGCGACCGGGACTAGCGGGTACAATGAGCAGTTCTTC
abundance: many; v_gene: TRBV18; d_gene: NA; j_gene: TRBJ1-2; CDR3aa: CASSHDSHYYGYTF; CDR3nt: TGTGCCAGCTCACACGACAGCCACTACTATGGCTACACCTTC
abundance: few; v_gene: TRBV5-6; d_gene: NA; j_gene: TRBJ2-7; CDR3aa: CASSSGHIYEQYF; CDR3nt: TGTGCCAGCAGCTCGGGACACATCTACGAGCAGTACTTC
abundance: few; v_gene: TRBV9; d_gene: NA; j_gene: TRBJ2-1; CDR3aa: CASTQGTTNEQFF; CDR3nt: TGTGCCAGCACCCAGGGGACTACCAATGAGCAGTTCTTC
abundance: many; v_gene: TRBV13; d_gene: NA; j_gene: TRBJ1-1; CDR3aa: CASSSRRGMNTEAFF; CDR3nt: TGTGCCAGCAGTTCCCGGAGGGGGATGAACACTGAAGCTTTCTTT
abundance: many; v_gene: TRBV2; d_gene: NA; j_gene: TRBJ2-3; CDR3aa: CASSETLKTGTTDTQYF; CDR3nt: TGTGCCAGCAGTGAAACCCTAAAGACAGGCACCACAGATACGCAGTATTTT
abundance: few; v_gene: TRBV28; d_gene: NA; j_gene: TRBJ2-3; CDR3aa: CASSEGGLTDTQYF; CDR3nt: TGTGCCAGCAGCGAGGGAGGACTCACAGATACGCAGTATTTT
abundance: NA; v_gene: TRBV27; d_gene: NA; j_gene: TRBJ2-7; CDR3aa: CASSYWGRENEQYF; CDR3nt: TGTGCCAGCAGTTACTGGGGCCGAGAGAATGAGCAGTACTTC
abundance: NA; v_gene: TRBV27; d_gene: NA; j_gene: TRBJ2-7; CDR3aa: CTSSSLNSDNSYEQYF; CDR3nt: TGTACCAGCAGTTCCCTAAATAGCGACAACTCCTACGAGCAGTACTTC
abundance: many; v_gene: TRBV28; d_gene: TRBD1; j_gene: TRBJ1-2; CDR3aa: CASSDPGQGGFGYTF; CDR3nt: TGTGCCAGCAGTGACCCGGGACAGGGCGGTTTTGGCTACACCTTC
abundance: many; v_gene: TRBV7-9; d_gene: NA; j_gene: TRBJ2-7; CDR3aa: CASNQGIGHEQYF; CDR3nt: TGTGCCAGCAACCAAGGCATAGGTCACGAGCAGTACTTC
abundance: many; v_gene: TRBV27; d_gene: TRBD2; j_gene: TRBJ2-7; CDR3aa: CASSPATSGRPEQYF; CDR3nt: TGTGCCAGCAGTCCAGCGACTAGCGGGAGACCCGAGCAGTACTTC
abundance: many; v_gene: TRBV7-2; d_gene: TRBD1; j_gene: TRBJ2-2; CDR3aa: CASSVRQGAGTGELFF; CDR3nt: TGTGCCAGCAGCGTGAGACAGGGGGCGGGCACCGGGGAGCTGTTTTTT
abundance: many; v_gene: TRBV7-2; d_gene: NA; j_gene: TRBJ1-3; CDR3aa: CASSFSSEISGNTIYF; CDR3nt: TGTGCCAGCAGCTTTTCGTCGGAGATCTCTGGAAACACCATATATTTT
abundance: many; v_gene: TRBV12-3/TRBV12-4; d_gene: NA; j_gene: TRBJ2-1; CDR3aa: CASRWGSYNEQFF; CDR3nt: TGTGCCAGCAGGTGGGGGTCCTACAATGAGCAGTTCTTC
abundance: NA; v_gene: TRBV10-1; d_gene: TRBD2; j_gene: TRBJ2-5; CDR3aa: CASSKGLAGGQETQYF; CDR3nt: TGCGCCAGCAGTAAGGGACTAGCGGGAGGTCAAGAGACCCAGTACTTC
abundance: many; v_gene: TRBV3-1; d_gene: TRBD2; j_gene: TRBJ2-1; CDR3aa: CASSPTSGRASHEQFF; CDR3nt: TGTGCCAGCAGCCCCACTAGCGGGAGGGCCTCTCATGAGCAGTTCTTC
abundance: many; v_gene: TRBV29-1; d_gene: NA; j_gene: TRBJ2-1; CDR3aa: CSVELANNEQFF; CDR3nt: TGCAGCGTTGAGTTAGCGAACAATGAGCAGTTCTTC
abundance: many; v_gene: TRBV29-1; d_gene: NA; j_gene: TRBJ1-1; CDR3aa: CSVEDHTEAFF; CDR3nt: TGCAGCGTTGAAGATCACACTGAAGCTTTCTTT
abundance: few; v_gene: TRBV19; d_gene: NA; j_gene: TRBJ1-1; CDR3aa: CASTALQGNTEAFF; CDR3nt: TGTGCCAGTACCGCCCTACAGGGCAACACTGAAGCTTTCTTT
abundance: NA; v_gene: TRBV25-1; d_gene: TRBD2; j_gene: TRBJ2-7; CDR3aa: CASSEGLAGNSYEQYF; CDR3nt: TGTGCCAGCAGTGAGGGACTAGCGGGGAACTCCTACGAGCAGTACTTC
abundance: many; v_gene: TRBV20-1; d_gene: NA; j_gene: TRBJ2-5; CDR3aa: CSARDWQETQYF; CDR3nt: TGCAGTGCTAGAGACTGGCAAGAGACCCAGTACTTC
abundance: NA; v_gene: TRBV6-9; d_gene: NA; j_gene: TRBJ2-6; CDR3aa: CASSYAGSGANVLTF; CDR3nt: TGTGCCAGCAGTTACGCGGGATCTGGGGCCAACGTCCTGACTTTC
abundance: many; v_gene: TRBV7-2; d_gene: NA; j_gene: TRBJ2-7; CDR3aa: CASSYGQTYEQYF; CDR3nt: TGTGCCAGCAGCTACGGACAGACCTACGAGCAGTACTTC
abundance: many; v_gene: TRBV28; d_gene: TRBD1; j_gene: TRBJ2-6; CDR3aa: CASGDRGDSGANVLTF; CDR3nt: TGTGCCAGCGGGGACAGGGGAGACTCTGGGGCCAACGTCCTGACTTTC
abundance: many; v_gene: TRBV20-1; d_gene: NA; j_gene: TRBJ1-5; CDR3aa: CSARVSMGVAQPQHF; CDR3nt: TGCAGTGCTAGAGTATCGATGGGGGTTGCTCAGCCCCAGCATTTT
abundance: many; v_gene: TRBV30; d_gene: NA; j_gene: TRBJ1-5; CDR3aa: CAWSPPGRRNQPQHF; CDR3nt: TGTGCCTGGAGCCCTCCCGGGAGACGGAATCAGCCCCAGCATTTT
abundance: NA; v_gene: TRBV5-6; d_gene: NA; j_gene: TRBJ1-1; CDR3aa: CASSLWGATEAFF; CDR3nt: TGTGCCAGCAGCTTGTGGGGGGCCACTGAAGCTTTCTTT
abundance: once; v_gene: TRBV6-1; d_gene: TRBD1; j_gene: TRBJ1-1; CDR3aa: CASSEGTGGWGEAFF; CDR3nt: TGTGCCAGCAGTGAGGGGACAGGGGGCTGGGGTGAAGCTTTCTTT
abundance: many; v_gene: TRBV12-3/TRBV12-4; d_gene: NA; j_gene: TRBJ1-5; CDR3aa: CASSFEGREGQPQHF; CDR3nt: TGTGCCAGCAGTTTCGAGGGAAGAGAAGGTCAGCCCCAGCATTTT
abundance: few; v_gene: TRBV7-9; d_gene: NA; j_gene: TRBJ2-7; CDR3aa: CASSRTGPSEQYF; CDR3nt: TGTGCCAGCAGCCGTACAGGGCCCTCCGAGCAGTACTTC
abundance: many; v_gene: TRBV28; d_gene: NA; j_gene: TRBJ2-7; CDR3aa: CASSPPDSAYEQYF; CDR3nt: TGTGCCAGCAGTCCCCCGGACTCCGCCTACGAGCAGTACTTC
abundance: few; v_gene: TRBV7-2; d_gene: NA; j_gene: TRBJ2-6; CDR3aa: CASSYPAGANVLTF; CDR3nt: TGTGCCAGCAGCTACCCGGCTGGGGCCAACGTCCTGACTTTC
abundance: many; v_gene: TRBV6-5; d_gene: TRBD2; j_gene: TRBJ2-1; CDR3aa: CASSSLGLAGDNEQFF; CDR3nt: TGTGCCAGCAGTTCCTTGGGACTAGCGGGAGACAATGAGCAGTTCTTC
abundance: NA; v_gene: TRBV10-3; d_gene: NA; j_gene: TRBJ1-1; CDR3aa: CAISESVLGVNTEAFF; CDR3nt: TGTGCCATCAGTGAGTCTGTGTTGGGAGTGAACACTGAAGCTTTCTTT
abundance: many; v_gene: TRBV7-3; d_gene: TRBD1; j_gene: TRBJ2-1; CDR3aa: CASSRDRGNNEQFF; CDR3nt: TGTGCCAGCAGCCGGGACAGGGGGAACAATGAGCAGTTCTTC
abundance: many; v_gene: TRBV20-1; d_gene: NA; j_gene: TRBJ2-7; CDR3aa: CSAKKQVHEQYF; CDR3nt: TGCAGTGCTAAAAAACAGGTCCACGAGCAGTACTTC
abundance: few; v_gene: TRBV11-2; d_gene: TRBD2; j_gene: TRBJ2-7; CDR3aa: CASSTSGVYEQYF; CDR3nt: TGTGCCAGCAGCACAAGCGGGGTCTACGAGCAGTACTTC
abundance: NA; v_gene: TRBV5-1; d_gene: TRBD1; j_gene: TRBJ1-4; CDR3aa: CASSPGGFEKLFF; CDR3nt: TGCGCCAGCAGCCCAGGGGGCTTTGAAAAACTGTTTTTT
abundance: few; v_gene: TRBV11-2; d_gene: TRBD2; j_gene: TRBJ2-5; CDR3aa: CASSLRLAGGRETQYF; CDR3nt: TGTGCCAGCAGCCTACGGCTAGCGGGAGGTAGGGAGACCCAGTACTTC
abundance: many; v_gene: TRBV28; d_gene: NA; j_gene: TRBJ2-3; CDR3aa: CASRWTGRASSQYF; CDR3nt: TGTGCCAGCAGGTGGACAGGGAGGGCTAGTTCGCAGTATTTT
abundance: many; v_gene: TRBV11-2; d_gene: NA; j_gene: TRBJ2-5; CDR3aa: CASSARPTDGYQETQYF; CDR3nt: TGTGCCAGCAGCGCTAGACCTACCGACGGGTACCAAGAGACCCAGTACTTC
abundance: NA; v_gene: TRBV9; d_gene: TRBD1; j_gene: TRBJ1-1; CDR3aa: CASSVDATGRTEAFF; CDR3nt: TGTGCCAGCAGCGTAGACGCGACAGGGAGGACTGAAGCTTTCTTT
abundance: few; v_gene: TRBV10-2; d_gene: TRBD2; j_gene: TRBJ2-5; CDR3aa: CASSDVAGGSETQYF; CDR3nt: TGCGCCAGCAGTGACGTTGCGGGAGGATCGGAGACCCAGTACTTC
abundance: many; v_gene: TRBV12-3/TRBV12-4; d_gene: NA; j_gene: TRBJ1-1; CDR3aa: CASSFEGMNTEAFF; CDR3nt: TGTGCCAGCAGTTTTGAGGGCATGAACACTGAAGCTTTCTTT
abundance: few; v_gene: TRBV7-3; d_gene: TRBD2; j_gene: TRBJ2-2; CDR3aa: CASSLIAGDTGELFF; CDR3nt: TGTGCCAGCAGCTTAATAGCGGGGGACACCGGGGAGCTGTTTTTT